The present T cell receptor (beta chain) was sequenced within a study of T cell changes during pregnancy in multiple sclerosis. Profiling relied on immunoSEQ multiplex PCR, and the TCRdb table lists in-frame clones only, not all of them. The sample lists about 61,000 clones, about nine tenths occurring once. The junction had 10 bases not matched to a gene; V was cut back by 5 bases and J by 6 bases. CDR1 and CDR2 (germline): LNHDA, SQIVND (reference sequence). There are 15 residues in the CDR3. This receptor was identified in a female donor in good health, enrolled as a control in a pregnancy study. This specimen consisted of peripheral blood, obtained in the first trimester of pregnancy. The V call is TRBV19, the J call TRBJ1-2; 9 positions match TRBD1. This CDR3 is CASSPKTGGANGYTF. The CDR3, as DNA: TGTGCCAGTAGTCCCAAAACAGGGGGCGCAAATGGCTACACCTTC.